The rows below give T cell receptor beta chains drawn from one sample of a study of control samples from healthy donors and cancer patients. Method: immunoSEQ multiplex PCR; TCRdb's copy keeps in-frame clones and lacks some. The sample has 160,000 or so clones, around 96% seen once; the top ten hold approximately 1%. Sequenced material: blood. Every receptor here comes from a woman between 25 and 40 years old in good health. The CDR3 runs from the conserved cysteine through the conserved F or W. Each record gives: D gene, V gene, clone size, J gene, CDR3 DNA, CDR3 protein. The D gene is left open where the match is weak. Clone size, where shown, is once, few, many, or a class for clones that have expanded.

d_call: TRBD1; v_call: TRBV19; clone_size: -; j_call: TRBJ2-7; cdr3_nt: TGTGCCAGTAGTTCCTCTACAGGGGTGCCGTACGAGCAGTACTTC; cdr3_aa: CASSSSTGVPYEQYF
d_call: TRBD1; v_call: TRBV5-1; clone_size: -; j_call: TRBJ1-2; cdr3_nt: TGCGCCAGCAGCTTGGGACAGGGGACTAATGGCTACACCTTC; cdr3_aa: CASSLGQGTNGYTF
d_call: TRBD1; v_call: TRBV24-1; clone_size: -; j_call: TRBJ2-5; cdr3_nt: TGTGCCACCAGTGACCCCGGACAGGGTGTCTCGGAGACCCAGTACTTC; cdr3_aa: CATSDPGQGVSETQYF
d_call: -; v_call: TRBV27; clone_size: -; j_call: TRBJ1-5; cdr3_nt: TGTGCCAGCAGTTTAATGGTCAGGCAGCCCCAGCATTTT; cdr3_aa: CASSLMVRQPQHF
d_call: -; v_call: TRBV18; clone_size: -; j_call: TRBJ2-5; cdr3_nt: TGTGCCAGCTCCGGTGTGGAGACCGGGGAGACCCAGTACTTC; cdr3_aa: CASSGVETGETQYF
d_call: TRBD2; v_call: TRBV7-2; clone_size: once; j_call: TRBJ2-1; cdr3_nt: TGTGCCAGCAGCCGGGACGTGGGAGGGCTATCCTACAATGAGCAGTTCTTC; cdr3_aa: CASSRDVGGLSYNEQFF
d_call: TRBD1; v_call: TRBV11-2; clone_size: -; j_call: TRBJ2-2; cdr3_nt: TGTGCCAGCAGCTCCTACAGGGGTGGCGGGGAGCTGTTTTTT; cdr3_aa: CASSSYRGGGELFF
d_call: -; v_call: TRBV13; clone_size: -; j_call: TRBJ1-1; cdr3_nt: TGTGCCAGCAGCCCCCCTGTGAGGGCGGGCGCTTTCTTT; cdr3_aa: CASSPPVRAGAFF
d_call: TRBD2; v_call: TRBV6-1; clone_size: -; j_call: TRBJ2-1; cdr3_nt: TGTGCCAGCAGTGAGAGCGGGGGAACCTACAATGAGCAGTTCTTC; cdr3_aa: CASSESGGTYNEQFF
d_call: TRBD1; v_call: TRBV30; clone_size: -; j_call: TRBJ2-1; cdr3_nt: TGTGCCTGGGGACAGGGGGTCAATGAGCAGTTCTTC; cdr3_aa: CAWGQGVNEQFF
d_call: TRBD2; v_call: TRBV6-5; clone_size: -; j_call: TRBJ2-4; cdr3_nt: TGTGCCAGCAGTTACACGCGGGGGGGCTTGGACATTCAGTACTTC; cdr3_aa: CASSYTRGGLDIQYF
d_call: -; v_call: TRBV6-5; clone_size: once; j_call: TRBJ1-6; cdr3_nt: TGTGCCAGCAGTTACCGGGCAAATAATTCACCCCTCCACTTT; cdr3_aa: CASSYRANNSPLHF
d_call: -; v_call: TRBV6-2/TRBV6-3; clone_size: -; j_call: TRBJ2-5; cdr3_nt: TGTGCCAGCAGTTACTCGATAGTCGGGTTTAAAGAGACCCAGTACTTC; cdr3_aa: CASSYSIVGFKETQYF
d_call: TRBD2; v_call: TRBV2; clone_size: -; j_call: TRBJ2-1; cdr3_nt: TGTGCCAGCAGACGACTAGCCGGTGAGCAGTTCTTC; cdr3_aa: CASRRLAGEQFF
d_call: -; v_call: TRBV6-5; clone_size: once; j_call: TRBJ1-2; cdr3_nt: TGTGCCAGCAGACGACAGGTCGACTATGGCTACACCTTC; cdr3_aa: CASRRQVDYGYTF
d_call: -; v_call: TRBV9; clone_size: few; j_call: TRBJ2-7; cdr3_nt: TGTGCCAGCAGCGTAGGGTCGGGGGCGGCCTACGAGCAGTACTTC; cdr3_aa: CASSVGSGAAYEQYF
d_call: TRBD1; v_call: TRBV29-1; clone_size: -; j_call: TRBJ2-7; cdr3_nt: TGCAGCGTTTCCGGGACAGCCTACGAGCAGTACTTC; cdr3_aa: CSVSGTAYEQYF
d_call: -; v_call: TRBV19; clone_size: -; j_call: TRBJ1-1; cdr3_nt: TGTGCCAGCCGAAAAAGCAGGGACACTGAAGCTTTCTTT; cdr3_aa: CASRKSRDTEAFF
d_call: TRBD1; v_call: TRBV11-2; clone_size: -; j_call: TRBJ2-7; cdr3_nt: TGTGCCAGCAGCTTACCCGGGACAGGCTACGAGCAGTACTTC; cdr3_aa: CASSLPGTGYEQYF
d_call: TRBD1; v_call: TRBV10-3; clone_size: -; j_call: TRBJ1-1; cdr3_nt: TGTGCCATCAGTGAAAAATCCGGGACAGGGAACACTGAAGCTTTCTTT; cdr3_aa: CAISEKSGTGNTEAFF
d_call: TRBD2; v_call: TRBV27; clone_size: -; j_call: TRBJ2-1; cdr3_nt: TGTGCCAGCAGTTGGACTAGCGGCTCCTACAATGAGCAGTTCTTC; cdr3_aa: CASSWTSGSYNEQFF
d_call: -; v_call: TRBV9; clone_size: -; j_call: TRBJ1-2; cdr3_nt: TGTGCCAGCAGCCCCCATTACCTCCTGGGTGGCTACACCTTC; cdr3_aa: CASSPHYLLGGYTF
d_call: TRBD2; v_call: TRBV11-3; clone_size: -; j_call: TRBJ2-1; cdr3_nt: TGTGCCAGCAGCTTAGGCTGGGGGGCTAGCGGGGGACTCCTCAATGAGCAGTTCTTC; cdr3_aa: CASSLGWGASGGLLNEQFF
d_call: -; v_call: TRBV9; clone_size: few; j_call: TRBJ1-5; cdr3_nt: TGTGCCAGCAGCGTAGGCACAGGCGTCAATCAGCCCCAGCATTTT; cdr3_aa: CASSVGTGVNQPQHF
d_call: -; v_call: TRBV7-9; clone_size: -; j_call: TRBJ2-7; cdr3_nt: TGTGCCAGCACCCGAGATCCAGGGGACGAGCAGTACTTC; cdr3_aa: CASTRDPGDEQYF
d_call: -; v_call: TRBV7-9; clone_size: -; j_call: TRBJ2-1; cdr3_nt: TGTGCCAGCATGATCAGCTACAATGAGCAGTTCTTC; cdr3_aa: CASMISYNEQFF
d_call: TRBD2; v_call: TRBV7-9; clone_size: -; j_call: TRBJ2-1; cdr3_nt: TGTGCCAGCAGCCTACGGACTAGCGCCAGCTTGGGGCAGTTCTTC; cdr3_aa: CASSLRTSASLGQFF
d_call: TRBD1; v_call: TRBV11-2; clone_size: -; j_call: TRBJ2-3; cdr3_nt: TGTGCCAGCAGCTTAACAGGGGGCAGGGGAACAGATACGCAGTATTTT; cdr3_aa: CASSLTGGRGTDTQYF
d_call: -; v_call: TRBV27; clone_size: once; j_call: TRBJ2-2; cdr3_nt: TGTGCCAGCACCCCACCCCAGGGCACCGGGGAGCTGTTTTTT; cdr3_aa: CASTPPQGTGELFF
d_call: -; v_call: TRBV24-1; clone_size: -; j_call: TRBJ2-1; cdr3_nt: TGTGCCACCAAAGGTACTTCCAATGAGCAGTTCTTC; cdr3_aa: CATKGTSNEQFF
d_call: -; v_call: TRBV6-5; clone_size: -; j_call: TRBJ1-1; cdr3_nt: TGTGCCAGCAGCCAGATTAGGGTCAACACTGAAGCTTTCTTT; cdr3_aa: CASSQIRVNTEAFF
d_call: -; v_call: TRBV19; clone_size: -; j_call: TRBJ2-7; cdr3_nt: TGTGCCAGTAGTATGGCCGGACTCGGATCCTACGAGCAGTACTTC; cdr3_aa: CASSMAGLGSYEQYF
d_call: -; v_call: TRBV3-1/TRBV3-2; clone_size: -; j_call: TRBJ1-2; cdr3_nt: TGTGCCAGCAGTACCGGTACGCTCTTTGGCTACACCTTC; cdr3_aa: CASSTGTLFGYTF
d_call: -; v_call: TRBV11-2; clone_size: -; j_call: TRBJ2-5; cdr3_nt: TGTGCCAGCAGCCCCTTGCGGGGCCAAGAGACCCAGTACTTC; cdr3_aa: CASSPLRGQETQYF
d_call: TRBD1; v_call: TRBV7-3; clone_size: once; j_call: TRBJ2-3; cdr3_nt: TGTGCCAGCAGCAGGACAGGTCTTCCAGATACGCAGTATTTT; cdr3_aa: CASSRTGLPDTQYF
d_call: -; v_call: TRBV28; clone_size: once; j_call: TRBJ1-2; cdr3_nt: TGTGCCAGCAGTTCTCCTGGGGGCCCTAACTATGGCTACACCTTC; cdr3_aa: CASSSPGGPNYGYTF
d_call: -; v_call: TRBV19; clone_size: -; j_call: TRBJ2-3; cdr3_nt: TGTGCCAGTACCTCGAGGGGGACACCTAGCACAGATACGCAGTATTTT; cdr3_aa: CASTSRGTPSTDTQYF
d_call: -; v_call: TRBV19; clone_size: -; j_call: TRBJ2-5; cdr3_nt: TGTGCCAGTAGTATACTTTACAGTGAGACCCAGTACTTC; cdr3_aa: CASSILYSETQYF
d_call: -; v_call: TRBV12-3/TRBV12-4; clone_size: -; j_call: TRBJ2-2; cdr3_nt: TGTGCCAGCAGTTTGGGATCCGGGGAGCTGTTTTTT; cdr3_aa: CASSLGSGELFF
d_call: TRBD2; v_call: TRBV28; clone_size: -; j_call: TRBJ2-1; cdr3_nt: TGTGCCAGCAGACTAGCGGGGAGATACAATGAGCAGTTCTTC; cdr3_aa: CASRLAGRYNEQFF
d_call: -; v_call: TRBV7-9; clone_size: -; j_call: TRBJ1-2; cdr3_nt: TGTGCCAGCAGAGGTAGAACGGGGGGCTACACCTTC; cdr3_aa: CASRGRTGGYTF
d_call: TRBD2; v_call: TRBV9; clone_size: -; j_call: TRBJ2-3; cdr3_nt: TGTGCCAGCAGCGTAGCTTTAGGGAGGGGAGTCGATACGCAGTATTTT; cdr3_aa: CASSVALGRGVDTQYF
d_call: -; v_call: TRBV28; clone_size: -; j_call: TRBJ2-5; cdr3_nt: TGTGCCAGCAGTTTTGGAGGGACCCAAGAGACCCAGTACTTC; cdr3_aa: CASSFGGTQETQYF
d_call: -; v_call: TRBV6-2/TRBV6-3; clone_size: -; j_call: TRBJ1-5; cdr3_nt: TGTGCCAGCAGTTACTCGACGATTCAGCCCCAGCATTTT; cdr3_aa: CASSYSTIQPQHF
d_call: -; v_call: TRBV7-2; clone_size: -; j_call: TRBJ2-1; cdr3_nt: TGTGCCAGCAGCTTTGGGACCAACACGGGGCAGTTCTTC; cdr3_aa: CASSFGTNTGQFF